This T cell receptor beta chain came from a study of cytomegalovirus exposure and HLA in healthy donors. About the research overall: Early released data had about 85 million unique TCRs, all coming from HLA-typed donors. General study results and limits: A missense DCLRE1C variant was associated with V- and J-gene trimming of TCR beta chains in a later analysis, and an independent cohort replicated the association.

A note on this clone: Its specificity is unknown. The junction departs from germline at one end; a sequencing error may be responsible.

The PCR contained 60 Vbeta and 13 Jbeta primers. Assay used: immunoSEQ multiplex PCR; TCRdb lists only in-frame clones, some missing. The table shows approximately 150,000 clones, with more than 60% occurring only once. The germline V gene has CDR1 SQVTM and CDR2 ANQGSEA. This CDR3 is built from 13 residues. The sample taken for sequencing was PBMCs. This rearrangement joins TRBV29-1 to TRBJ1-2; the match to TRBD1 covers 7 bases. The sequence was obtained from a male donor in good health and CMV-seronegative. The CDR3 nucleotides read TGCAGCGTTGGAGACAGGGTTCACTATGGCTACCCCTTC. The encoded protein is CSVGDRVHYGYPF. Full variable domain (remainder filled in from reference TRBV29-1 and TRBJ1-2): SAVISQKPSRDICQRGTSLTIQCQVDSQVTMMFWYRQQPGQSLTLIATANQGSEATYESGFVIDKFPISRPNLTFSTLTVSNMSPEDSSIYLCSVGDRVHYGYPFGSGTRLTVV.